Following are 16 T cell receptor beta chains from one sample sequenced in a study of cytomegalovirus exposure and HLA in healthy donors. With 60 Vbeta and 13 Jbeta primers, the PCR was carried out. Some clones are missing from TCRdb's copy, which holds only in-frame ones; the method was immunoSEQ multiplex PCR. The sample consists of under 200,000 clones, roughly 82% of them appearing once. Sequencing was done on a sample of PBMCs. These receptors came from a man aged 50 to 60 in good health and CMV-seropositive.

The chain is built from TRBV7-2 and TRBJ1-3, with D maybe TRBD1 (5 bases). V gave up 4 bases and J gave up 4 bases, with 17 bases separating them. Germline CDR1 reads SGHTA; CDR2 reads FQGNSA. This CDR3 has 16 amino acids. CDR3 nucleotides: TGTGCCAGCAGCTCTGGGACCGGGGCGGGAGGAAACACCATATATTTT. Translated: CASSSGTGAGGNTIYF.

The chain links TRBV19 to TRBJ2-7; 10 bases fit TRBD1. J gave up 3 bases and V 8 bases, and 1 base lay outside the gene matches. The CDR3 sequence is 12 residues long. The V gene's germline CDR1 is LNHDA and CDR2 SQIVND (reference sequence). This CDR3 reads CASGTGVYEQYF. The CDR3 nucleotides are TGTGCCAGTGGGACAGGGGTCTACGAGCAGTACTTC.

The chain uses TRBV9 and TRBJ1-3; no reliable D call. Trimming stripped 0 bases from V and 4 bases from J, with 8 bases between. Germline V gene data show CDR1 as SGDLS and CDR2 as YYNGEE. This CDR3 has 14 residues. The DNA of the CDR3 is TGTGCCAGCAGCGTAGGAGGGTGGGGAAACACCATATATTTT. Translating gives CASSVGGWGNTIYF.

The chain couples TRBV7-6 to TRBJ2-1; 11 bases agree with TRBD1. CDR3 length equals 15 residues. Germline CDR1 reads SGHVS; CDR2 reads FNYEAQ. V lost 5 bases, J lost 9 bases, and 9 bases stayed unmatched. Written as DNA, the CDR3 is TGTGCCAGCAGCGTAACGGGACAGGGGGTAGGTGAGCAGTTCTTC. It specifies CASSVTGQGVGEQFF.

The gene calls are TRBV27 and TRBJ1-1, with 7 bases lining up with TRBD1. V lost 8 bases to trimming and J lost 5 bases; unmatched junction nucleotides: 8. Germline V CDR1 and CDR2: MNHEY, SMNVEV (reference sequence). The CDR3 runs 13 residues. CDR3 bases: TGTGCCAGCGTTACAGGGGTGGGGACTGAAGCTTTCTTT. It codes for CASVTGVGTEAFF.

The rearrangement joins TRBV6-6 to TRBJ1-1, with a weak D call TRBD1 (6 bases). Per the germline V gene, CDR1 is MNHNY and CDR2 is SVGAGI (reference sequence). The CDR3 length is 14 residues. V was clipped by 6 bases and J by 1 base, with 12 bases between them. The CDR3 DNA is TGTGCCAGCAGGGGGGGGGCCACGAACACTGAAGCTTTCTTT. Its translation: CASRGGATNTEAFF.

The chain employs TRBV9 and TRBJ1-2; TRBD1 agrees at 11 bases. Germline CDR1 and CDR2: SGDLS and YYNGEE. This CDR3 has 15 residues. The junction had 5 bases not matched to a gene; V was cut back by 6 bases and J by 1 base. The DNA of the CDR3 is TGTGCCAGCACGAGGGGGACAGGGGGTAACTATGGCTACACCTTC. It codes for CASTRGTGGNYGYTF. The entire variable domain, with the rest obtained from reference TRBV9 and TRBJ1-2, is as follows: DSGVTQTPKHLITATGQRVTLRCSPRSGDLSVYWYQQSLDQGLQFLIQYYNGEERAKGNILERFSAQQFPDLHSELNLSSLELGDSALYFCASTRGTGGNYGYTFGSGTRLTVV.

The chain couples TRBV6-4 to TRBJ2-2; no definite D call. From germline, CDR1 is MRHNA and CDR2 SNTAGT. Trimming cost V 3 bases and J 1 base, with 12 bases left between them. The CDR3 is 16 amino acids. The CDR3 sequence: CASSESWQVNTGELFF. CDR3 bases: TGTGCCAGCAGTGAGAGCTGGCAGGTGAACACCGGGGAGCTGTTTTTT.

The rearrangement uses TRBV29-1 and TRBJ2-1; D is perhaps TRBD2 (6 bases). From germline, CDR1 is SQVTM and CDR2 ANQGSEA. With 7 bases removed from V and 5 bases from J, the gap between germline ends came to 6 bases. This CDR3 contains 10 residues. This CDR3 is CSAGDNEQFF. Here the CDR3 DNA reads TGCAGCGCGGGGGACAATGAGCAGTTCTTC.

The chain has TRBV4-1 and TRBJ2-7, with D uncertain. The CDR3 is 16 residues long. Germline V CDR1 and CDR2: MGHRA, YSYEKL. The V end was cut by 4 bases, the J end by 6 bases, with 22 bases between. CDR3 in amino acids: CASSPRVTNTFGEQYF. CDR3 DNA sequence: TGCGCCAGCAGCCCTCGGGTGACGAACACCTTTGGCGAGCAGTACTTC.

With regard to this clone: The junction departs from the called germline gene at one end, perhaps through a read error. The V and J genes are TRBV7-9 and TRBJ2-7, with 8 bases identical to TRBD1. CDR3 length equals 13 residues. CDR1 SEHNR and CDR2 FQNEAQ come from the germline V gene (reference sequence). The CDR3: CSSRLTGAYEQYF. DNA of the CDR3: TGTTCCAGCAGGTTGACAGGGGCCTACGAGCAGTACTTC.

This clone was recorded only once. Here the CDR3 reads CASSSNTDTQYF. CDR3 nucleotide sequence: TGTGCCAGCAGCTCTAACACAGATACGCAGTATTTT. The rearrangement joins TRBV7-3 to TRBJ2-3; D not certain. The CDR3 consists of 12 residues. CDR1 and CDR2 from the germline V gene are SGHTA and FQGTGA. V was trimmed by 4 bases and J by 2 bases, leaving 4 bases between them. The full variable domain, with the rest looked up from reference TRBV7-3 and TRBJ2-3, is GAGVSQTPSNKVTEKGKYVELRCDPISGHTALYWYRQSLGQGPEFLIYFQGTGAADDSGLPNDRFFAVRPEGSVSTLKIQRTERGDSAVYLCASSSNTDTQYFGPGTRLTVL.

The V and J genes are TRBV10-3 and TRBJ2-2; the D gene is possibly TRBD1 (6 bases). The V gene lost 3 bases and the J gene lost 1 base, with 15 bases spanning the gap. The CDR3 runs to 17 residues. Germline CDR1 ENHRY, CDR2 SYGVKD. CDR3 bases: TGTGCCATCAGTGATCCCACCGGGACAATGAACACCGGGGAGCTGTTTTTT. The encoded protein is CAISDPTGTMNTGELFF.

The V and J genes are TRBV30 and TRBJ2-2; 7 nucleotides align to TRBD2. V lost 4 bases and J lost 7; bases outside the gene matches: 6. Germline values: CDR1 GTSNPN, CDR2 SVGIG (reference sequence). This CDR3 spans 13 amino acids. The CDR3 nucleotides are TGTGCCTGGACCGGGAGGTGGCACGGGGAGCTGTTTTTT. Its translation is CAWTGRWHGELFF.

This clone has a single count. The chain has TRBV27 and TRBJ2-5; 7 bases are shared with TRBD1. The better agreement between TRBJ2-7 and the DNA end casts doubt on the J call. Looked up from germline, CDR1 is MNHEY and CDR2 is SMNVEV (reference sequence). The CDR3 has 16 residues. CDR3 loop: CASSIRTGPPWDEQYF. CDR3 in DNA: TGTGCCAGCAGCATAAGGACAGGCCCTCCTTGGGACGAGCAGTACTTC.

V gene TRBV15 combines with J gene TRBJ2-2, with D maybe TRBD1 (6 bases). This CDR3 has 16 amino acids. V was shortened by 3 bases and J by 0 bases, with 11 bases between the two germline ends. The germline V gene encodes CDR1 LNHNV and CDR2 YYDKDF (reference sequence). CDR3 sequence reads: CATSSLGTPNTGELFF. CDR3 DNA: TGTGCCACCAGCAGCCTCGGGACACCGAACACCGGGGAGCTGTTTTTT.